These 5 T cell receptor beta chains originate from one sample sequenced in a study of blood T cell repertoires in COVID-19. Libraries were prepared by immunoSEQ multiplex PCR; TCRdb keeps only in-frame clonotypes and omits some of them. In the table there are around 230,000 clones, approximately 90% of which are singletons. Sequencing was done on a sample of peripheral blood. These receptors all come from a man in his forties or fifties with COVID-19, enrolled during active disease.

The CDR3 DNA reads as TGTGCCAGCAGCTTATCCGGGGGTGTTTCACCCCTCCACTTT. It specifies CASSLSGGVSPLHF. This sequence joins TRBV7-9 and TRBJ1-6; a possible D gene is TRBD1 (5 bases). CDR3 length equals 14 residues. From germline, CDR1 is SEHNR and CDR2 FQNEAQ (reference sequence). V was shortened by 2 bases and J by 9 bases, with 11 bases between the two germline ends.

In the case of this clone: Germline is not matched at one junction end, which may reflect a read error. This rearrangement joins TRBV19 to TRBJ1-4; 7 bases are a match to TRBD1. The CDR3 covers 14 residues. Germline values: CDR1 LNHDA, CDR2 SQIVND (reference sequence). The CDR3, as DNA: TGTGCCAGTAGAATAGGAGGGGGCGGCGAAAAACTGTTTTTT. Translation: CASRIGGGGEKLFF.

The chain employs TRBV29-1 and TRBJ1-3; TRBD1 matches at 7 bases. Per the germline V gene, CDR1 is SQVTM and CDR2 is ANQGSEA. The V and J ends lost 7 bases and 0 bases, in that order; junction bases with no gene match: 6. The CDR3 length is 14 residues. The CDR3 sequence: CSGQGSDSGNTIYF. For the CDR3, the DNA is TGCAGCGGACAGGGCAGCGACTCTGGAAACACCATATATTTT.

This clone was seen just once. The rearrangement joins TRBV12-3 or TRBV12-4 to TRBJ2-1, with a tentative D call TRBD2 (6 bases). The CDR3 consists of 13 residues. The ends were cut back, 8 bases at V and 4 bases at J, with 12 bases in the middle. In nucleotides, the CDR3 is TGTGCCAGCGCACTAGCAGAATACAATGAGCAGTTCTTC. Its translation: CASALAEYNEQFF.

V and J are TRBV6-5 and TRBJ1-3, with TRBD1 matching 9 bases. Losses at the gene ends were 6 bases for V and 2 bases for J; bases not matched to a gene: 2. Germline V gene data show CDR1 as MNHEY and CDR2 as SVGAGI. CDR3 size: 14 residues. In nucleotides, the CDR3 is TGTGCCAGCAGGACAGGGGGTCCTGGAAACACCATATATTTT. It yields the protein CASRTGGPGNTIYF.